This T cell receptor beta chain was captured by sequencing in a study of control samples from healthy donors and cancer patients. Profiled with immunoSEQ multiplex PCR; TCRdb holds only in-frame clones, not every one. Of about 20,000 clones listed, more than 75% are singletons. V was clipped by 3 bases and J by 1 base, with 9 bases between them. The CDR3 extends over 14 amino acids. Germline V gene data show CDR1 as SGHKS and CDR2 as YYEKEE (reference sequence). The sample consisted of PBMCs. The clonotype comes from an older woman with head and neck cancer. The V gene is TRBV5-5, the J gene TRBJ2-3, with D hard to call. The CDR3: CASSSKWGTDTQYF. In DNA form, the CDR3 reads TGTGCCAGCAGCTCCAAGTGGGGCACAGATACGCAGTATTTT.